The following is a T cell receptor beta chain sequence with its context. Its antigen is as yet unknown. The CDR3 consists of 15 residues. Trimming took 6 bases from V and 6 from J, leaving 15 bases between them. CDR1 is MNHNS, CDR2 SASEGT, per germline. The data stem from a study of T cell responses to AZD1222 COVID-19 vaccine. Profiled with immunoSEQ multiplex PCR; TCRdb holds only in-frame clones, not every one. The sample comprises approximately 190,000 clones, approximately 92% of which are singletons, and 1% to 1.5% rests with the top ten. Study results and caveats: The study reported that nearly half of spike-specific TCRs target unmutated variant regions. Spike was spanned by vaccine-associated CD4 TCRs, with dominance at 160-218 and 743-854. Clonal diversity may have been underestimated in mostly white British donors.

The source is an adult in good health. This chain joins TRBV6-1 and TRBJ1-6, with D perhaps matching TRBD1 (6 bases). The source material was peripheral blood, sampled on day 0 of AZD1222 vaccination. The CDR3 sequence is CASSQTGRTNSPLHF. DNA of the CDR3: TGTGCCAGCAGCCAAACAGGGAGGACTAATTCACCCCTCCACTTT.